This T cell receptor (beta chain) appears in the sequencing data of a study of cytomegalovirus exposure and HLA in healthy donors (TCRdb year 2017). Some background on the complete study: In an earlier analysis of fewer than 750 of the donors, 250 to 300 Gb of sequence data and just under 120 million unique TCR beta sequences from 180 million or so T cells were reported. Alongside the repertoire data, information on donor age, sex, ethnicity and CMV serostatus was compiled. The number of typed donors differed by locus: roughly 629-630 for A, B, C, DRB1 and DQB1; approximately 530 for DQA1; approximately 610 for DPA1; and some 450 for DPB1. A later genetic analysis took genome-wide SNP genotypes for about 65% of the 666 donors and used that subset as a discovery cohort. Every discovery cohort repertoire had been produced on one sequencing platform. Both class I and class II loci were covered by HLA typing, at four-digit resolution. Because of strong linkage in the cohort, roughly five DR-DQ haplotypes were treated as single units for association and clustering. Along with the approximately 700-subject first cohort, a separate validation cohort of over 90 different subjects was used. High-throughput TCR immunosequencing, statistical association of individual TCRs with disease status, and machine learning were combined to predict cytomegalovirus infection status. To study patterns of TCR occurrence, a later analysis re-analyzed previously published TCR beta repertoires from around 660 donors and added high-resolution HLA genotyping. Using immunosequencing, the study profiled T cell repertoires from around 680 subjects and related those repertoires to cytomegalovirus serostatus. Among 398 genotyped donors of the cohort, an average of about 240,000 unique TCR beta nucleotide sequences were sequenced per donor, around 18% of them non-productive. Rather than using new phenotypic data, the later analysis identified candidate immune exposures from TCR beta sequences and from how often those sequences occurred across donors. To decide whether each TCR beta V gene segment behaved as functional or pseudogenic, an earlier analysis of some 570 of the donors relied on high-throughput TCR beta sequencing. Approximately 330 gigabases of sequencing data and 70 million to 95 million unique TCR sequences made up an early release that covered approximately 700 HLA-typed donors. The study aimed to test whether signatures of past pathogen exposure could be identified by cataloging public T cell receptors. The genetic ancestry cluster associated with self-reported Caucasian donors included 70% to 85% of the approximately 430 genotyped donors.

V is cut by 5 bases and J by 5 bases, and the space between the germline ends is 22 bases. Based on the germline V gene (reference sequence), the CDR1 and CDR2 sequences are LNHDA and SQIVND. Including the terminal cysteine and phenylalanine, the CDR3 comprises 17 residues. CDR3 DNA is the only sequence kept; it has 51 bases, read in frame from the first base. On the study overall, not on this receptor specifically: The sequencing pipeline was judged likely to have produced a cluster of highly shared sequence variants as a technical artifact. The authors suggested that the approach could potentially be generalized to other disease states and immunological phenotypes. In a later analysis, most CMV-associated TCR beta chains were found to appear HLA-restricted, with HLA associations seemingly driven largely by CMV exposure. This cohort had only TCR beta chains sequenced, and the lack of alpha or paired-chain data limited which features could be detected. CMV serostatus was the only immune exposure information available for the cohort. In both the original and validation cohorts, the classifier was reported to diagnose cytomegalovirus status with high specificity and sensitivity. A further reported finding was that TCR beta sequences accurately predicted the HLA-A and HLA-B alleles for most subjects in the first cohort. The study gave a list of more than 150 TCR beta chains associated with cytomegalovirus. Most TCR sequences were seen in very few donors, while some public TCRs were found in many individuals. Correlated functional status among segregating V segments might reflect linkage disequilibrium, but an unknown experimental factor could not be ruled out. Presence/absence analyses assumed roughly uniform sequencing depth across donors, an assumption that may not hold. Because the 87-base-pair reads could not distinguish some IMGT-functional V segments, including TRBV6-2 and TRBV6-3, those segments were excluded. A later analysis associated about 17,000 TCR beta sequences with specific HLA alleles at a false discovery rate of 0.05. Strong co-occurrence of HLA alleles, especially DR and DQ, made assigning TCR associations to individual alleles difficult. In a later analysis, HLA-associated TCR beta chains were found to be more clonally expanded and to have lower generation probabilities than equally common non-associated chains. In vitro tests confirmed that a few of the cytomegalovirus-associated TCR beta chains recognize cytomegalovirus antigens. According to a later analysis, parvovirus B19, influenza, CMV and Epstein-Barr virus appeared linked to several top co-occurrence clusters. Compared with the roughly 670-donor mean, donors in an Asian-associated ancestry cluster had fewer N-insertions in productive TCRs, according to a later genetic analysis. Fewer than 20 rarely observed V segments, including chromosome 9 orphons, were excluded from the earlier analysis of almost 600 of the donors because counts were too low. Because HLA typing was missing for some donors at each locus, association tests included only the typed subset. In an earlier analysis of some 550 of the donors, most TCR beta V segments were observed in productive rearrangements about 90% or about 30% of the time, broadly matching IMGT annotations. According to a later analysis, TCR association rates differed among HLA loci, with DRB1 alleles showing the most associated TCRs and HLA-C alleles showing the fewest. In a later genetic analysis, a missense DCLRE1C variant was associated with V-gene and J-gene trimming of TCR beta chains, and the association was replicated in an independent cohort.

The library relied on the immunoSEQ multiplex PCR assay. For the multiplex PCR, a mixture combining 60 forward primers for TCR Vbeta segments and 13 reverse primers for TCR Jbeta segments was used. A multiplex PCR assay on genomic DNA amplified the CDR3 region of rearranged TCR beta genes. On the Illumina HiSeq System, the amplified TCR beta libraries were sequenced as 87-base-pair reads. As for how the authors treated the data: A later analysis counted approximately 76 million unique TCR beta chains across the 666 repertoires, and 9.5 million to 11 million of these chains were shared by at least two donors. Raw reads were error-corrected and collapsed into unique sequences by a nearest-neighbor algorithm in which closely related sequences were merged to remove PCR and sequencing errors. CDR3 sequences were aligned to IMGT reference sequences to assign V, D and J gene segments. For a sequence to be retained, at least a six-nucleotide match to both a V gene segment and a J gene segment was required. A rearrangement was called productive if the CDR3 had no stop codons and remained in frame with V and J, and every other rearrangement was called non-productive. Following IMGT convention, CDR3 was defined as the stretch from the second conserved V-encoded cysteine up to the conserved J-encoded phenylalanine. Sequences without an unambiguous match to a single V gene segment were excluded from the earlier analysis of 450 to 750 of the donors. In an earlier analysis of several hundred of the donors, V segments were called functional above 56.7% productive rearrangements and were called segregating when the between-donor standard deviation exceeded 5%. To diagnose cytomegalovirus status from the catalog of TCR beta chain sequences, a statistical classification framework was built. In a later analysis, TCR nucleotide sequences were compared against IMGT/GENE-DB human TR gene sequences so that V and J genes could be assigned. In a later analysis, CDR3 sequences and most-parsimonious VDJ recombination scenarios were assigned using the TCRdist pipeline. A later analysis defined each TCR beta chain by its CDR3 amino acid sequence plus V-gene family, and excluded reads lacking a unique V-gene family. As a way to deal with suspected cross-contamination and a sequencing artifact, a later analysis dropped 450 to 600 nucleotide sequences that were highly shared and had low generation probability. For each public chain, a later analysis derived a clonal expansion index from normalized ranks of inferred template counts within each repertoire. Generation probabilities in a later analysis came from a VDJ recombination model fitted to out-of-frame rearrangements, and those results were checked against IGoR. A later analysis scored TCR-TCR, TCR-HLA and TCR-CMV co-occurrence with hypergeometric tests, applying a repertoire-size bias correction to TCR pairs. A later analysis estimated false discovery rates by permuting HLA or CMV assignments 20 times. In a later analysis, co-occurring TCRs were grouped using DBSCAN, and TCRdist sequence similarity was added for clustering within HLA-allele-positive subsets. Repertoires with fewer than 30,000 or more than 120,000 public chains, plus five repertoires with anomalous nucleotide sharing, were excluded from co-occurrence clustering. TCRdb took over this immuneACCESS table, retaining in-frame rearrangements with V and J assigned. Such tables are incomplete; in checked studies, under half of the missing clones stem from an unresolved V gene, and the remainder is unexplained. V, J and clone size are taken as reported in that table, and D and trimming were inferred from the DNA itself. The sample's table lists a count of approximately 58,000 clones. The leading ten clones occupy 12% of the sample.

Details on this clone: Its antigen is currently not known.

In total, roughly 670 healthy bone marrow donors made up the cohort. Cohort members were all nominally healthy when sampled, although unrecorded immune exposures were likely present. The donor was CMV seropositive and belonged to the group of about 290 seropositive cohort members. Each donor provided a peripheral blood sample, and peripheral blood mononuclear cells were used for TCR beta sequencing. The Qiagen DNeasy Blood Extraction Kit was used to extract genomic DNA from the blood cell samples. This TCR was sampled from a man aged 18 to 30 in good health and CMV-seropositive. The chain was built from TRBV19 and TRBJ1-5, with no reliable assignment of the D segment. The sequenced sample was PBMCs. The CDR3 region reads CASSPNTAGSDDQPQHF. In nucleotide form, the sequence is TGTGCCAGTAGTCCCAACACGGCGGGAAGCGACGATCAGCCCCAGCATTTT.